This TCR beta chain is drawn from a study of human thymus T cells (dated by TCRdb to the early 2020s). Study-level background: The study used seven to nine infant thymus samples plus four related peripheral blood samples to characterize TCR alpha and beta repertoires. The infant donors were roughly 7 to 244 days old, and the cohort included roughly six males and two females.

As for this clone: The antigen it recognizes is unknown. No base-level quality is on record; no much larger clone is a single base apart.

The thymus tissue came from surgical resects taken out during corrective cardiac surgery. The donors were immunologically healthy infants in Finland who had open corrective cardiac surgery for congenital heart defects. After being mechanically released from the tissue, thymocytes were kept at -70 degrees C in pellets of roughly 10-33 million cells. A QIAsymphony instrument was used to extract genomic DNA from the frozen cell pellets. CDR1 and CDR2, per the germline V gene, are SGHDN and FVKESK. V loses 8 bases, J loses 0 bases, and the germline ends lie 10 bases apart. Measured from the cysteine to the phenylalanine, the CDR3 is 13 residues long. CDR3 DNA only is kept here, 39 bases in frame from base 1. The immunoSEQ multiplex PCR assay was used to amplify the TCRB and TCRAD loci from a standardized amount of quality-controlled genomic DNA. The amplicons covered the V(D)J region and were long enough to include the CDR3 and to identify the V and J genes. The amplicons were sequenced on an Illumina platform via the commercial immunoSEQ service. On the authors' methods: Primer bias and sequencing errors were corrected using previously described methods, and TCRAD and TCRB definitions followed the IMGT database. The repertoires were analysed using immunoSEQ Analyzer 3.0 and VDJTools for basic statistics, V/J segment usage, diversity estimates, rarefaction and pairwise overlap. Diversity was estimated with Chao1, ChaoE, Efron-Thisted, Shannon and inverse Simpson indices, and also on datasets down-sampled to the smallest sample. For repertoire overlap, CDR3 nucleotide sequence, V gene and J gene had to match strictly, and clustering was done by Jaccard-based multidimensional scaling. TCRdb carries this immuneACCESS record with in-frame sequences only. Its versions omit some clonotypes, under half of them owing to an unresolved V gene in the studies checked, with the rest unexplained. Clonal size and the V and J genes are those of that table, whereas D and trimming came from the DNA. The sample includes 60,000 to 75,000 clones, with roughly 95% observed a single time. Of the sample, 0.03% to 0.035% is held by the ten largest clones.

Paper-wide results and their limitations: Usage of V and J gene segments appeared to be biased in both the thymic and the peripheral blood repertoires. Highly overlapping thymic TCR repertoires among unrelated individuals were reported in the related research. On average, roughly 800,000 unique TCRB clonotypes were obtained from thymus samples, compared with about 84,000 from blood samples.

Material: thymus tissue. The rearrangement joined TRBV14 to TRBJ1-1; the D segment could be TRBD1, given 5 matching bases. The source is a girl under three years old with a congenital heart defect but otherwise immunologically healthy. CDR3 protein: CASGWGLNTEAFF. The DNA reads TGTGCCAGCGGTTGGGGGTTGAACACTGAAGCTTTCTTT. Where the CDR3 stops, the reference TRBV14 and TRBJ1-1 genes take over; the full variable domain is EAGVTQFPSHSVIEKGQTVTLRCDPISGHDNLYWYRRVMGKEIKFLLHFVKESKQDESGMPNNRFLAERTGGTYSTLKVQPAELEDSGVYFCASGWGLNTEAFFGQGTRLTVV.